This paragraph reports one T cell receptor beta chain. What it recognizes is unknown. The sample comes from a study of untreated major depressive disorder. General study results and limits: Compared with controls, depressed patients showed more TRBV05-01 (Vbeta 5.1) usage in CD4+ T cells.

Clones were read by immunoSEQ multiplex PCR, and TCRdb kept only the in-frame ones, dropping some. Altogether under 30,000 clones are present, around 93% being singletons, with the ten largest covering around 0.78%. Germline V lookup: CDR1 MDHEN, CDR2 SYDVKM. Trimming pared 6 bases from V and 2 bases from J, leaving 10 bases between. The CDR3 sequence is 14 residues long. Depression in patients ranged from moderate to severe. Each donor gave about 27 ml of EDTA blood. Magnetic negative selection enriched CD4+ T cells from thawed PBMCs. The sequenced sample consisted of CD4+ T cells from PBMCs. This receptor was identified in a woman aged 30 to 39 with major depressive disorder. The chain recombines TRBV28 with TRBJ2-2; D may be TRBD2 (6 bases). CDR3 nucleotides: TGTGCCAGCAGGAGGGACTTAAACACCGGGGAGCTGTTTTTT. This encodes CASRRDLNTGELFF.